Presented here are 30 T cell receptor beta chains from one specimen sequenced in a study of CD8+ T cells in alopecia areata. Isolated RNA was reverse transcribed into cDNA used as the sequencing template. Libraries were prepared by immunoSEQ multiplex PCR; TCRdb keeps only in-frame clonotypes and omits some of them. The sample has 150,000 to 200,000 clones; over 55% are singletons. Specified treatment: oral pan-JAK inhibitor, 5-10 mg twice daily. The sample was CD4+ T cells sorted from blood, taken at week 24, from a patient treated with tofacitinib. These receptors originate from a human donor with alopecia areata.

This clone was seen a few times. The rearrangement uses TRBV2 and TRBJ1-6; D gene ambiguous. The CDR3 extends over 13 amino acids. Germline CDR1 reads SNHLY; CDR2 reads FYNNEI. V lost 7 bases to trimming and J lost 6 bases, with 10 bases between them. In DNA, the CDR3 is TGTGCCAGCAAGTTCGGTAGTAATTCACCCCTCCACTTT. Amino acid sequence: CASKFGSNSPLHF.

CDR3 sequence: CASGPGTNNSPLHF. In DNA form, the CDR3 reads TGTGCTAGTGGTCCGGGGACGAATAATTCACCCCTCCACTTT. The V and J genes are TRBV12-5 and TRBJ1-6, with a possible D match to TRBD1 (5 bases). CDR3 size: 14 residues. Germline V lookup: CDR1 LGHNT, CDR2 FRNRAP. Trimming removed 5 bases at V and 5 bases at J, with 10 bases between. The variable domain in full, with the rest retrieved from reference TRBV12-5 and TRBJ1-6, is DARVTQTPRHKVTEMGQEVTMRCQPILGHNTVFWYRQTMMQGLELLAYFRNRAPLDDSGMPKDRFSAEMPDATLATLKIQPSEPRDSAVYFCASGPGTNNSPLHFGNGTRLTVT.

This clone has just a few counts. The rearrangement uses TRBV2 and TRBJ2-2, with D hard to call. The germline V and J ends were trimmed by 0 bases and 8 bases, with 10 bases remaining between them. CDR1 is SNHLY and CDR2 is FYNNEI in the germline V gene. There are 14 residues in the CDR3. The CDR3 nucleotides are TGTGCCAGCAGTGAAGCCTTATTAAGGGGGGAGCTGTTTTTT. It yields the protein CASSEALLRGELFF.

The V gene is TRBV29-1, the J gene TRBJ2-1, with 7 bases that match TRBD1. Trimming took 5 bases from V and 1 from J; bases not matched to a gene: 5. This CDR3 spans 14 amino acids. Germline assignment: CDR1 SQVTM and CDR2 ANQGSEA. CDR3 sequence: CSVSRQGSYNEQFF. The CDR3, as DNA: TGCAGCGTTAGCCGACAGGGTTCCTACAATGAGCAGTTCTTC.

This rearrangement joins TRBV30 to TRBJ1-1; the D gene is possibly TRBD1 (5 bases). The CDR3 length is 14 residues. V was pared by 0 bases and J by 3 bases, with 11 bases between. Looked up from germline, CDR1 is GTSNPN and CDR2 is SVGIG (reference sequence). DNA of the CDR3: TGTGCCTGGAGTGTAAGGGGTATGGACACTGAAGCTTTCTTT. The encoded protein is CAWSVRGMDTEAFF.

V and J are TRBV30 and TRBJ2-7; no clear D gene. Germline lookup yields CDR1 GTSNPN and CDR2 SVGIG (reference sequence). The CDR3 is 13 amino acids. The V end lost 3 bases, the J end lost 3 bases, and 12 bases lay between the germline ends. Here the CDR3 reads CAWSPQASYEQYF. The CDR3, as DNA: TGTGCCTGGAGCCCGCAGGCTAGCTACGAGCAGTACTTC.

This clone was seen only a few times. The V call is TRBV7-8, the J call TRBJ1-5, with D perhaps TRBD1 (5 bases). The germline gives CDR1 SGHVS, CDR2 FQNEAQ. V dropped 5 bases and J dropped 1 base, with 15 bases sitting between them. This CDR3 is 16 amino acids long. Written as DNA, the CDR3 is TGTGCCAGCAGCCTATCCCGGGGGGGGAGCAATCAGCCCCAGCATTTT. It encodes CASSLSRGGSNQPQHF.

V usage is TRBV5-1 and J usage is TRBJ2-5; D is possibly TRBD2 (6 bases). The V gene lost 3 bases and the J gene lost 3 bases, with 12 bases spanning the gap. In germline, CDR1 is SGHRS, CDR2 YFSETQ. The CDR3 contains 14 residues. CDR3 DNA: TGCGCCAGCAGCTCGGTGGGGAGGAAAGAGACCCAGTACTTC. Amino acid sequence: CASSSVGRKETQYF.

The V call is TRBV15, the J call TRBJ2-5; perhaps D is TRBD1 or TRBD2 (6 bases each). This CDR3 spans 16 amino acids. The V gene lost 0 bases and the J gene lost 1 base, with 12 bases spanning the gap. The germline V gene encodes CDR1 LNHNV and CDR2 YYDKDF (reference sequence). The CDR3: CATSRDLGGGQETQYF. Here the CDR3 DNA reads TGTGCCACCAGCAGAGATCTGGGGGGCGGCCAAGAGACCCAGTACTTC.

The chain recombines TRBV29-1 with TRBJ1-2; unclear D gene. CDR3 length equals 12 residues. V gave up 4 bases and J gave up 2 bases, with 8 bases separating them. CDR1 and CDR2 from the germline V gene are SQVTM and ANQGSEA. The CDR3 nucleotides read TGCAGCGTTGGGGAGTTAAACTATGGCTACACCTTC. Protein sequence: CSVGELNYGYTF.

This chain joins TRBV29-1 and TRBJ2-3; D unclear. The length of the CDR3 is 11 residues. Germline CDR1 SQVTM, CDR2 ANQGSEA. V dropped 3 bases and J dropped 6 bases, with 7 bases sitting between them. CDR3 nucleotide sequence: TGCAGCGTTGATGAGGCCGATACGCAGTATTTT. Protein: CSVDEADTQYF.

In the case of this clone: Other DNA sequences of this sample code for an identical CDR3. The chain uses TRBV29-1 and TRBJ1-5; weak D call: TRBD1 (6 bases). V lost 4 bases, J lost 4 bases, and 11 bases lay in between. Germline V gene sequence: CDR1 SQVTM, CDR2 ANQGSEA. CDR3 length: 13 amino acids. This CDR3 reads CSVGGGGNQPQHF. As DNA, the CDR3 is TGCAGCGTTGGGGGGGGCGGGAATCAGCCCCAGCATTTT. The whole variable domain, remainder taken from reference TRBV29-1 and TRBJ1-5, is SAVISQKPSRDICQRGTSLTIQCQVDSQVTMMFWYRQQPGQSLTLIATANQGSEATYESGFVIDKFPISRPNLTFSTLTVSNMSPEDSSIYLCSVGGGGNQPQHFGDGTRLSIL.

The J gene is TRBJ1-1, the V gene TRBV5-1; D may be TRBD1 (5 bases). Germline V gives CDR1 SGHRS, CDR2 YFSETQ. This CDR3 is built from 14 residues. V lost 4 bases and J lost 4, with 14 bases in between. The CDR3 DNA is TGCGCCAGCAGCCCGGGTGGGGCGAGCACTGAAGCTTTCTTT. Translated: CASSPGGASTEAFF.

This chain connects TRBV25-1 to TRBJ2-1; 10 nucleotides align to TRBD1. This CDR3 comprises 13 residues. CDR1 MGHDK and CDR2 SYGVNS come from the germline V gene. Trimming removed 5 bases from V and 6 bases from J; junction bases left unmatched: 1. The CDR3 region has the DNA TGTGCCAGCAGTAGACAGGGGGCCAATGAGCAGTTCTTC. It encodes CASSRQGANEQFF.

This clone was seen ten or more times. The chain employs TRBV10-3 and TRBJ2-7; 7 positions agree with TRBD2. This CDR3 has 14 amino acids. Germline V gives CDR1 ENHRY, CDR2 SYGVKD. Germline trimming cut 4 bases from V and 6 bases from J; bases unmatched to any gene: 9. CDR3 sequence (DNA): TGTGCCATCAGTGCTTTCAGGGAGGGGAGCGAGCAGTACTTC. Its translation is CAISAFREGSEQYF.

This CDR3 reads CASSYGFDSPLHF. DNA for the CDR3: TGTGCCAGCAGTTACGGGTTTGATTCACCCCTCCACTTT. The rearrangement links TRBV6-5 to TRBJ1-6; no clear D. Trimming removed 2 bases from V and 8 bases from J, with 7 bases in between. Germline V gene sequence: CDR1 MNHEY, CDR2 SVGAGI. The length of the CDR3 is 13 residues.

This chain links TRBV19 with TRBJ1-1; tentatively, D is TRBD1 (5 bases). Germline V gene lookup returns CDR1 LNHDA and CDR2 SQIVND (reference sequence). CDR3 length: 14 residues. V lost 5 bases and J lost 0, with 10 bases in between. The CDR3 bases are TGTGCCAGTAGTGTTGACAGACTGAACACTGAAGCTTTCTTT. Translated: CASSVDRLNTEAFF.

The chain is built from TRBV4-3 and TRBJ1-4; 7 bases match TRBD1. After removal of 3 bases from V and 8 bases from J, the junction contained 3 bases not matched to a gene. The CDR3 has 13 residues. The V gene's germline CDR1 is LGHNA and CDR2 YSLEER. In nucleotides, the CDR3 is TGCGCCAGCAGCCACACAGGGGCAGAAAAACTGTTTTTT. This encodes CASSHTGAEKLFF.

This clone showed up just once. The rearrangement links TRBV27 to TRBJ1-6, with 7 bases that match TRBD1. The germline gives CDR1 MNHEY, CDR2 SMNVEV (reference sequence). The ends lost 3 bases at V and 4 bases at J; junction bases unmatched: 3. The CDR3 is 15 residues long. The CDR3 loop is CASSFQGGYNSPLHF. Here the CDR3 DNA reads TGTGCCAGCAGTTTCCAGGGGGGTTATAATTCACCCCTCCACTTT.

In this sample, this clone turned up a few times. This sequence joins TRBV4-3 and TRBJ2-2; D is possibly TRBD1 (5 bases). Germline V gives CDR1 LGHNA, CDR2 YSLEER. The CDR3 totals 14 residues. V lost 2 bases and J 7 bases, leaving 11 bases between the germline ends. In nucleotides, the CDR3 is TGCGCCAGCAGCCAAACAGGAATCGGCGGGGAGCTGTTTTTT. It specifies CASSQTGIGGELFF.

The gene calls are TRBV27 and TRBJ1-2, with TRBD1 as a possible D gene (6 bases). CDR3 length equals 14 residues. The germline V and J ends were trimmed by 6 bases and 0 bases, with 11 bases remaining between them. Germline V lookup: CDR1 MNHEY, CDR2 SMNVEV (reference sequence). The CDR3 nucleotides read TGTGCCAGCAGGGGGGCAGATCCTAACTATGGCTACACCTTC. It encodes CASRGADPNYGYTF.

The rearrangement joins TRBV7-6 to TRBJ2-7; no clear D. CDR1 SGHVS and CDR2 FNYEAQ come from the germline V gene. V was pared by 6 bases and J by 0 bases, with 12 bases between. This CDR3 is 14 amino acids long. This CDR3 is CASRLETYSYEQYF. The CDR3 DNA reads TGTGCCAGCAGACTCGAGACTTACTCCTACGAGCAGTACTTC.

The chain recombines TRBV5-1 with TRBJ1-2; D unclear. The germline V gene has CDR1 SGHRS and CDR2 YFSETQ. The CDR3 runs 13 residues. The ends were cut back, 2 bases at V and 5 bases at J, with 10 bases in the middle. CDR3 nucleotides: TGCGCCAGCAGCTTTGCCAGAAATTATGGCTACACCTTC. This codes for CASSFARNYGYTF.

This chain uses TRBV12-5 with TRBJ1-2; 7 nucleotides agree with TRBD1. Germline lookup yields CDR1 LGHNT and CDR2 FRNRAP. This CDR3 is 14 amino acids long. Losses at the gene ends were 2 bases for V and 8 bases for J; bases not matched to a gene: 8. The CDR3 nucleotides read TGTGCTAGTGGTTTGCCCCAGGGGGGACGGGGCTACACCTTC. This sequence encodes CASGLPQGGRGYTF.

This clone occurred a few times. The rearrangement joins TRBV15 to TRBJ1-4; D gene uncertain. V gave up 3 bases and J gave up 4 bases, with 6 bases separating them. The CDR3 is 13 residues long. Germline V lookup: CDR1 LNHNV, CDR2 YYDKDF (reference sequence). The CDR3 sequence is CATSSALNEKLFF. Written as DNA, the CDR3 is TGTGCCACCAGCAGTGCCCTTAATGAAAAACTGTTTTTT. The full variable domain, with the rest looked up from reference TRBV15 and TRBJ1-4, is DAMVIQNPRYQVTQFGKPVTLSCSQTLNHNVMYWYQQKSSQAPKLLFHYYDKDFNNEADTPDNFQSRRPNTSFCFLDIRSPGLGDTAMYLCATSSALNEKLFFGSGTQLSVL.

This chain uses TRBV27 with TRBJ2-5; 8 bases align to TRBD1. V lost 8 bases to trimming and J lost 5 bases; unmatched junction nucleotides: 10. Germline loops: CDR1 MNHEY, CDR2 SMNVEV (reference sequence). CDR3 size: 14 residues. The CDR3 nucleotides are TGTGCCAGCGGGATCGGACAGGGTCGGGAGACCCAGTACTTC. It specifies CASGIGQGRETQYF.

A few counts support this clone. The V gene is TRBV5-6, the J gene TRBJ2-7; D is ambiguous. Germline V CDR1 and CDR2: SGHDT, YYEEEE. V was shortened by 2 bases and J by 0 bases, with 9 bases between the two germline ends. The CDR3 is 14 amino acids. The CDR3 sequence: CASSFGPDSYEQYF. The CDR3 DNA follows: TGTGCCAGCAGCTTCGGACCGGACTCCTACGAGCAGTACTTC.

The chain links TRBV18 to TRBJ1-1, with TRBD1 as a possible D gene (5 bases). The CDR3 spans 15 residues. V was shortened by 0 bases and J by 1 base, with 9 bases between the two germline ends. From germline, CDR1 is KGHSH and CDR2 LQKENI. The CDR3 sequence: CASSPPLTGNTEAFF. CDR3 sequence (DNA): TGTGCCAGCTCACCACCTCTTACAGGGAACACTGAAGCTTTCTTT. The variable domain in full, completed from reference TRBV18 and TRBJ1-1, reads NAGVMQNPRHLVRRRGQEARLRCSPMKGHSHVYWYRQLPEEGLKFMVYLQKENIIDESGMPKERFSAEFPKEGPSILRIQQVVRGDSAAYFCASSPPLTGNTEAFFGQGTRLTVV.

This clone was counted a few times. The rearrangement uses TRBV6-1 and TRBJ2-5, with D perhaps matching TRBD1 (6 bases). Looked up from germline, CDR1 is MNHNS and CDR2 is SASEGT. With 6 bases removed from V and 5 bases from J, the gap between germline ends came to 16 bases. The CDR3 is made up of 14 amino acids. This CDR3 is CASRYTGPWETQYF. DNA of the CDR3: TGTGCCAGCAGATATACAGGGCCCTGGGAGACCCAGTACTTC.

This clone was seen more than once but under ten times. The V call is TRBV6-4, the J call TRBJ2-1; 8 bases agree with TRBD2. From germline, CDR1 is MRHNA and CDR2 SNTAGT. The junction had 9 bases not matched to a gene; V was cut back by 4 bases and J by 7 bases. The CDR3 covers 15 residues. The chain's CDR3 is CASSVRGGLLNEQFF. CDR3 bases: TGTGCCAGCAGTGTTCGGGGGGGCCTTCTGAATGAGCAGTTCTTC.